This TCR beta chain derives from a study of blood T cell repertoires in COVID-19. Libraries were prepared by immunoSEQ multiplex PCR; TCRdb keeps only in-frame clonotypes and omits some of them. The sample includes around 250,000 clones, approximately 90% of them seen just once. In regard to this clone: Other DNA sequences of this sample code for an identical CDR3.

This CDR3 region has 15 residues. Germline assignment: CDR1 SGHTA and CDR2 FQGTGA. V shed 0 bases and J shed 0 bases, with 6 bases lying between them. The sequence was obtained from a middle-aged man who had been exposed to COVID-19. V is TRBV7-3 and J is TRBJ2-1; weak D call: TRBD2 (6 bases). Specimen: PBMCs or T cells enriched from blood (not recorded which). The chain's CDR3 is CASSLTGGSYNEQFF. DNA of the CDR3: TGTGCCAGCAGCTTAACGGGAGGCTCCTACAATGAGCAGTTCTTC.